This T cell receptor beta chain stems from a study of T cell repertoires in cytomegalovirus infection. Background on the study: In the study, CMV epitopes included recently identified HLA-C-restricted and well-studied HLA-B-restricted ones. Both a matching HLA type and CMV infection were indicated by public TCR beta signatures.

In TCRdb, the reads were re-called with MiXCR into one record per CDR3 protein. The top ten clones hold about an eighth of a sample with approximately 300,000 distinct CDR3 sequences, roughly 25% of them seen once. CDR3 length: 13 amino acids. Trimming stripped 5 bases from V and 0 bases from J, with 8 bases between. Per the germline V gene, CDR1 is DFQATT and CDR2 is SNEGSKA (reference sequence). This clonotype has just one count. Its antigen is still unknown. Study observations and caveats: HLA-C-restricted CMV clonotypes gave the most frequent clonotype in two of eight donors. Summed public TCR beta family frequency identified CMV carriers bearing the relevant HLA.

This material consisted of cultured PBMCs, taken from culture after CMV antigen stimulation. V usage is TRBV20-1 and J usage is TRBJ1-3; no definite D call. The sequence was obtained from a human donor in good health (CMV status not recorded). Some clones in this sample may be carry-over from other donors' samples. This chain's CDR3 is CSAFYLSGNTIYF. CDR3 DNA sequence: TGCAGTGCTTTCTACCTCTCTGGAAACACCATATATTTT.